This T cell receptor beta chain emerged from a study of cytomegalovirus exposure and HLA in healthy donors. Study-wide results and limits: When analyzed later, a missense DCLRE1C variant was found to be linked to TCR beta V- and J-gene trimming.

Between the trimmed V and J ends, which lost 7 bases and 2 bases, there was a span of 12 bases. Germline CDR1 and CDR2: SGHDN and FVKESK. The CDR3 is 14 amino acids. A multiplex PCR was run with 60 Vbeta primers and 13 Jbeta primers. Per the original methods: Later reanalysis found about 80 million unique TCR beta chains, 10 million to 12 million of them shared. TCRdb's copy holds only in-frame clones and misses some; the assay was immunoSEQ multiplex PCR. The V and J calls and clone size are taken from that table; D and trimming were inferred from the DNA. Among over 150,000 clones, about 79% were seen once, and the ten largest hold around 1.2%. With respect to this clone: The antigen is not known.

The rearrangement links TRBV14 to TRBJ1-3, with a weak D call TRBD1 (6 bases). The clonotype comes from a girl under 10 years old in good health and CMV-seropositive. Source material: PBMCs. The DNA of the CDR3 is TGTGCCAGCAACACAGGGTCCCCTGGAAACACCATATATTTT. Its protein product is CASNTGSPGNTIYF.